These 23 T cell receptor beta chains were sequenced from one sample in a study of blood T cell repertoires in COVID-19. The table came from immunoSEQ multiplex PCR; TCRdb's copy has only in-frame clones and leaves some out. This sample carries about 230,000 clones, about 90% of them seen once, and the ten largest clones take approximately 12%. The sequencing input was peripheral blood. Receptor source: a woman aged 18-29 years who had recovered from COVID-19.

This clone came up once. The CDR3 sequence: CASSYSGQGMTEQFF. The CDR3 coding sequence is TGTGCCAGCAGTTACTCGGGACAGGGTATGACTGAGCAGTTCTTC. The chain joins TRBV6-5 to TRBJ2-1, with 9 bases aligning to TRBD1. The V gene end was trimmed by 0 bases and the J gene end by 9 bases; junction bases not matched to a gene: 6. Per the germline V gene, CDR1 is MNHEY and CDR2 is SVGAGI. The length of the CDR3 is 15 residues.

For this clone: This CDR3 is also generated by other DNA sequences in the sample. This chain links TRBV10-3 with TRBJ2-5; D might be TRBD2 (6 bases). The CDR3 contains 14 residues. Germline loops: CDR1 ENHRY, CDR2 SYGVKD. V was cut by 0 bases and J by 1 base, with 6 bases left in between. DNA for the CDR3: TGTGCCATCAGTGAGTCTAGCGGCCAAGAGACCCAGTACTTC. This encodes CAISESSGQETQYF.

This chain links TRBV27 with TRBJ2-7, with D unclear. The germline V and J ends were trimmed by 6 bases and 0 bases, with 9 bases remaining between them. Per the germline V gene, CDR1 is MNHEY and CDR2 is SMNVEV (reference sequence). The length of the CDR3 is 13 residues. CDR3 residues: CASSSGLSYEQYF. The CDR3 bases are TGTGCCAGCAGCTCAGGCCTCTCCTACGAGCAGTACTTC.

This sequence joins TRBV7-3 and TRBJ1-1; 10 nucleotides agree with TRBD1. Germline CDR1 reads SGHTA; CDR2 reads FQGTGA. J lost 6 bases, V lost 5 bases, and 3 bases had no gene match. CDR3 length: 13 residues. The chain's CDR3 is CASSDGQGAEAFF. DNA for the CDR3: TGTGCCAGCAGCGATGGACAGGGGGCTGAAGCTTTCTTT.

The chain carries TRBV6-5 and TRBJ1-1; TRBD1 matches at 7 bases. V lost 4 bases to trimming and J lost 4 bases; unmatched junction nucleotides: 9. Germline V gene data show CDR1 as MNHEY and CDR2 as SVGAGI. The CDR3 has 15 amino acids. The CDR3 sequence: CASSLTGTQGTEAFF. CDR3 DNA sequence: TGTGCCAGCAGTTTGACAGGGACCCAAGGCACTGAAGCTTTCTTT.

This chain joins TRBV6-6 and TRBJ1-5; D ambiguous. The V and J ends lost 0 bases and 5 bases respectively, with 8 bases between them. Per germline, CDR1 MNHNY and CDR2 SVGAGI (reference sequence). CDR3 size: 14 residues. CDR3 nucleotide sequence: TGTGCCAGCAGTTACTCGAGTAGTGATCAGCCCCAGCATTTT. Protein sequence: CASSYSSSDQPQHF.

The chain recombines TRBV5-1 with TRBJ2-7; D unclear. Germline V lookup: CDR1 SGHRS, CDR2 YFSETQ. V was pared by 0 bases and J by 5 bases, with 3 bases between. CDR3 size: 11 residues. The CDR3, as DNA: TGCGCCAGCAGCTTGGAGCACGAGCAGTACTTC. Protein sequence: CASSLEHEQYF.

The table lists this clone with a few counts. CDR3: CASSWGTGGASYEQYF. In nucleotides, the CDR3 is TGCGCCAGCAGCTGGGGGACAGGGGGCGCCTCCTACGAGCAGTACTTC. The rearrangement uses TRBV5-1 and TRBJ2-7, with 12 nucleotides matching TRBD1. Trimming removed 3 bases from V and 0 bases from J; junction bases left unmatched: 4. Germline V gene lookup returns CDR1 SGHRS and CDR2 YFSETQ. There are 16 residues in the CDR3.

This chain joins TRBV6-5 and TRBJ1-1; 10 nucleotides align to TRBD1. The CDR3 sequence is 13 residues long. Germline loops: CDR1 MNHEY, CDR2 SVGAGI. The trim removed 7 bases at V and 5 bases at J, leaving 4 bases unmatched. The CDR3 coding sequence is TGTGCCAGCATTCAGGACAGGGGGACTGAAGCTTTCTTT. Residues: CASIQDRGTEAFF.

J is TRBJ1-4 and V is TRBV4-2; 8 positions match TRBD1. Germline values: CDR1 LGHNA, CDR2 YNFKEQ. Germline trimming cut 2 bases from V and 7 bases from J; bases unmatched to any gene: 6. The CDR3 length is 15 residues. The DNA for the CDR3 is TGTGCCAGCAGCCAACTGTGGGACAGGAGTGAAAAACTGTTTTTT. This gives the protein CASSQLWDRSEKLFF.

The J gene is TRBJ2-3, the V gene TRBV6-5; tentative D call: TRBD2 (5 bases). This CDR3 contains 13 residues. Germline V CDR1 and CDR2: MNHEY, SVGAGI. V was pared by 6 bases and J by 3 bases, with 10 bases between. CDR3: CASRGRGTDTQYF. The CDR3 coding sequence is TGTGCCAGCAGGGGCCGCGGGACAGATACGCAGTATTTT.

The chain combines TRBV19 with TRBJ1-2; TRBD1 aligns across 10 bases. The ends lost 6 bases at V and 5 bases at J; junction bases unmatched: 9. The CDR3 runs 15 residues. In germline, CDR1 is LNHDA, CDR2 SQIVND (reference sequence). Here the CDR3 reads CASRILPGQGYGYTF. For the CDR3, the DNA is TGTGCCAGTAGGATCCTCCCGGGACAGGGGTATGGCTACACCTTC.

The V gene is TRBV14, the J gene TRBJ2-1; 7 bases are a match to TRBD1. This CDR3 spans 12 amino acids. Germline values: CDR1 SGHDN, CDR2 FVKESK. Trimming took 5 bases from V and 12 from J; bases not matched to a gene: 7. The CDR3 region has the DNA TGTGCCAGCAGCGCTACAGGGGTGGTGCAGTTCTTC. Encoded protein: CASSATGVVQFF.

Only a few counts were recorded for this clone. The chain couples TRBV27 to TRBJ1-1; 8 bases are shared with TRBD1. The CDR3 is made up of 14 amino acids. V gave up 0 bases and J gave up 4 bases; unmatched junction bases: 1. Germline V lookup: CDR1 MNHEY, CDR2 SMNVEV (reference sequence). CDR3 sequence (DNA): TGTGCCAGCAGTTTATCAACAGGGGGCACTGAAGCTTTCTTT. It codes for CASSLSTGGTEAFF.

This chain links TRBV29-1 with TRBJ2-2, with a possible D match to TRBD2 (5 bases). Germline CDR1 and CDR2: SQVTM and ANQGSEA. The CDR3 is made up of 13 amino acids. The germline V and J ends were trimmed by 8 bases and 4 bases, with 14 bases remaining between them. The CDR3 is CSSSGSGTGELFF. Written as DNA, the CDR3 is TGCAGCTCCTCGGGATCGGGCACCGGGGAGCTGTTTTTT.

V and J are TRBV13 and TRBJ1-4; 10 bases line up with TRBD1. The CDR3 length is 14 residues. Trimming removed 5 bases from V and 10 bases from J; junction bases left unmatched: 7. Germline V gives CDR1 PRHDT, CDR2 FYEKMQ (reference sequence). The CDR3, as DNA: TGTGCCAGCAGCCTGGGACAGGGGATGGTAAAACTGTTTTTT. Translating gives CASSLGQGMVKLFF.

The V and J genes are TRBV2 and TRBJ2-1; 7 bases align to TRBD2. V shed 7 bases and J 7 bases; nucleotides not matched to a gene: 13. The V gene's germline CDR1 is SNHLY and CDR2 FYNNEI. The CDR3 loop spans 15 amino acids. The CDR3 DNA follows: TGTGCCAGCACCAGACCCTGGACCGGGAGGAATGAGCAGTTCTTC. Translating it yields CASTRPWTGRNEQFF.

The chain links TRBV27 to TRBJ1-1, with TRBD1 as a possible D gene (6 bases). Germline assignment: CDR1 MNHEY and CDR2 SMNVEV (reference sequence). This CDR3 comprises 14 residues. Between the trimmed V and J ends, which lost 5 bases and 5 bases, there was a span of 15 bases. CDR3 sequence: CASSPNLQGTEAFF. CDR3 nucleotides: TGTGCCAGCAGTCCCAATTTACAGGGAACTGAAGCTTTCTTT.

Written as DNA, the CDR3 is TGCGCCAGCAGCGCGGCCGGGGCTAGCGGTCTTAATGAGCAGTTCTTC. Translated, it gives CASSAAGASGLNEQFF. V usage is TRBV5-1 and J usage is TRBJ2-1; TRBD2 agrees at 7 bases. The V gene's germline CDR1 is SGHRS and CDR2 YFSETQ. Unmatched junction bases numbered 14, after V lost 4 bases and J lost 7 bases. The CDR3 extends over 16 amino acids.

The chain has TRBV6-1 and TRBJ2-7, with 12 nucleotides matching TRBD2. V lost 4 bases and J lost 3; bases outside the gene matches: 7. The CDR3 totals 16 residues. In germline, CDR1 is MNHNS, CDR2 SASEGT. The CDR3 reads CASSVVGLAGHYEQYF. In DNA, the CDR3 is TGTGCCAGCAGTGTAGTAGGACTAGCGGGGCACTACGAGCAGTACTTC.

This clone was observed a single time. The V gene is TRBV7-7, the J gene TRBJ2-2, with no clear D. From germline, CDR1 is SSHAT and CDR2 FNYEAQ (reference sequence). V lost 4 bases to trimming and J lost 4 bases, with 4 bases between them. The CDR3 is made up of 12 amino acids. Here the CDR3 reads CASSSLTGELFF. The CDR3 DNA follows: TGTGCCAGCAGCTCCCTCACCGGGGAGCTGTTTTTT.

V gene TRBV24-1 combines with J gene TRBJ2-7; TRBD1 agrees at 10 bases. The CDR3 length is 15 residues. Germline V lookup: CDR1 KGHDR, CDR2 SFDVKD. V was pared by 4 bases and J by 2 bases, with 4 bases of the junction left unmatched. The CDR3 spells CATSDPGQGTYEQYF. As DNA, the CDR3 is TGTGCCACCAGTGACCCGGGACAGGGGACCTACGAGCAGTACTTC.

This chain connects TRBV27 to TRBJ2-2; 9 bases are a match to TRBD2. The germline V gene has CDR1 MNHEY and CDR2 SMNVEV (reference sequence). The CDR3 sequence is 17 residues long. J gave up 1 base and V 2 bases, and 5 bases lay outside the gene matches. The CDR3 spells CASSLRLAGMNTGELFF. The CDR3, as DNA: TGTGCCAGCAGTTTAAGGCTAGCGGGGATGAACACCGGGGAGCTGTTTTTT.